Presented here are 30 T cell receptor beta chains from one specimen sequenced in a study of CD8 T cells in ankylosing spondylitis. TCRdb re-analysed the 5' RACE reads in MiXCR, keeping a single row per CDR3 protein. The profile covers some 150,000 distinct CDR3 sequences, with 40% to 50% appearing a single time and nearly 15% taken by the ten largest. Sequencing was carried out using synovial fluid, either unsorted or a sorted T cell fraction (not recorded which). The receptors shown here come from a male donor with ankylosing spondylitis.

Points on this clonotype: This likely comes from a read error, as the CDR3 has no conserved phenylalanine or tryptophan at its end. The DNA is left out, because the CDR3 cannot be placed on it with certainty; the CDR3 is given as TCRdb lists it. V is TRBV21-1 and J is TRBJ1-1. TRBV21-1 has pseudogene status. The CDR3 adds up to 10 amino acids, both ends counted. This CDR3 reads CASSKQCRNI.

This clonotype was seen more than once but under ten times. CDR3 region: CSASVLGIILTNYGYTF. The CDR3 nucleotides are TGCAGTGCTAGTGTGTTGGGGATTATCCTCACTAACTATGGCTACACCTTC. The chain employs TRBV20-1 and TRBJ1-2, with D uncertain. This CDR3 is built from 17 residues. V was trimmed by 3 bases and J by 0 bases, leaving 20 bases between them. Germline CDR1 and CDR2: DFQATT and SNEGSKA (reference sequence).

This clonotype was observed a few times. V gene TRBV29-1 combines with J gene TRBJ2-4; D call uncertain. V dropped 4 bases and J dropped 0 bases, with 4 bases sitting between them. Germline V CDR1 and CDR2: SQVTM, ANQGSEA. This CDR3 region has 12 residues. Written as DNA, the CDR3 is TGCAGCGTTGTTCTAGCCAAAAACATTCAGTACTTC. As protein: CSVVLAKNIQYF.

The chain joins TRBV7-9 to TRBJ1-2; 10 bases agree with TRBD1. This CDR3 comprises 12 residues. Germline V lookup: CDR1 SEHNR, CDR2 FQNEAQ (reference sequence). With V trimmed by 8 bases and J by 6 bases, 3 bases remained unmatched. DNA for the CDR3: TGTGCCAGCGGGACAGGGGACCATGGCTACACCTTC. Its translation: CASGTGDHGYTF.

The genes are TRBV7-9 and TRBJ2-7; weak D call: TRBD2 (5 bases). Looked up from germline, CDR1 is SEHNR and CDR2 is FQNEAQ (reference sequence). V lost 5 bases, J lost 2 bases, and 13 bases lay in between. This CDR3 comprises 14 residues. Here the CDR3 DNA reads TGTGCCAGCAGCACCCGACTATTCCCCTACGAGCAGTACTTC. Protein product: CASSTRLFPYEQYF.

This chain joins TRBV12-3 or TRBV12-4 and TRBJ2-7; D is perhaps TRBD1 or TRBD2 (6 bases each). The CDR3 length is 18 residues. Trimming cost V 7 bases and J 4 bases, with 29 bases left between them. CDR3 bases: TGTGCCAGCACCCGGGGCCCATGGGGGCGGGATGGTCCTTACGAGCAGTACTTC. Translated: CASTRGPWGRDGPYEQYF.

CDR3 in amino acids: CASSRHGLAGETQYF. In DNA, the CDR3 is TGTGCCAGCAGTCGACACGGACTAGCGGGAGAGACCCAGTACTTC. The chain carries TRBV12-3 or TRBV12-4 and TRBJ2-5; 11 positions match TRBD2. The CDR3 is 15 residues long. V trimming: 5 bases; J trimming: 4 bases; junction bases outside the gene matches: 6.

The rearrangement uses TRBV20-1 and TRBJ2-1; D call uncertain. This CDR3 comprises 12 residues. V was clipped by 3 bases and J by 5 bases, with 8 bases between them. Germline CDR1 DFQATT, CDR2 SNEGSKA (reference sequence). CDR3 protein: CSASGFNNEQFF. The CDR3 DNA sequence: TGCAGTGCTAGCGGATTCAACAATGAGCAGTTCTTC.

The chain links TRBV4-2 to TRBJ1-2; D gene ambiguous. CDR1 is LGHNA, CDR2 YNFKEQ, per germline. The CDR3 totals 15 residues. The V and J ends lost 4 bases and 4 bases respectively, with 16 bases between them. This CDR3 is CASSPYPTSRYGYTF. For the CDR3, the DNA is TGTGCCAGCAGCCCTTACCCCACATCTCGCTATGGCTACACCTTC.

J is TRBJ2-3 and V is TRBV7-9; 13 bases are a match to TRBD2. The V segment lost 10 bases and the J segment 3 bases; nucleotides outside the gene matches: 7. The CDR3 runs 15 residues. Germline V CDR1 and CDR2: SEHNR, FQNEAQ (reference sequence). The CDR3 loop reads CAITGLAGPTDTQYF. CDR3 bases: TGTGCCATCACGGGACTAGCGGGACCGACAGATACGCAGTATTTT.

The CDR3 loop is CASSQDRGAYEQYF. Here the CDR3 DNA reads TGCGCCAGCAGCCAGGACAGAGGCGCCTACGAGCAGTACTTC. J is TRBJ2-7 and V is TRBV4-1; a weak D match, TRBD1 (6 bases). Trimming left V 3 bases short and J 2 bases short, with 11 bases between. There are 14 residues in the CDR3. Germline-derived CDR1 and CDR2 are MGHRA and YSYEKL.

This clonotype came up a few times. The CDR3 DNA sequence: TGTGCCAGCAGCTTAGGGATTGAGCAGTACTTC. This gives the protein CASSLGIEQYF. The chain recombines TRBV7-9 with TRBJ2-7; D remains ambiguous. The CDR3 is 11 amino acids. Trimming pared 1 base from V and 7 bases from J, leaving 5 bases between. Germline lookup yields CDR1 SEHNR and CDR2 FQNEAQ (reference sequence).

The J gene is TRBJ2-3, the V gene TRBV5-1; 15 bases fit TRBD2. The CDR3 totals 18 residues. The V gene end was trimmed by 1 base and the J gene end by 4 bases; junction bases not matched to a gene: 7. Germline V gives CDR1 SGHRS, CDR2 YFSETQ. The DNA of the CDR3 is TGCGCCAGCAGCTTGACCGGGACTAGCGGGAGGTCGGCAGATACGCAGTATTTT. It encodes CASSLTGTSGRSADTQYF.

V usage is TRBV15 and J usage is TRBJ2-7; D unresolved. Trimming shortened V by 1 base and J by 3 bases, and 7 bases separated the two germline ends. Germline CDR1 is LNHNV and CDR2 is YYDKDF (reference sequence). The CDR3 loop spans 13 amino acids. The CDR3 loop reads CATSRVHGYEQYF. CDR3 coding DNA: TGTGCCACCAGCAGAGTACACGGCTACGAGCAGTACTTC.

CDR3 nucleotide sequence: TGCAGTGGGGAGCGGACAGGGAGGGAGAAGACCCAGTACTTC. Residues: CSGERTGREKTQYF. The J gene is TRBJ2-5, the V gene TRBV20-1; tentatively, D is TRBD1 (8 bases). The CDR3 has 14 residues. The germline V gene has CDR1 DFQATT and CDR2 SNEGSKA (reference sequence). V lost 7 bases to trimming and J lost 6 bases, with 21 bases between them.

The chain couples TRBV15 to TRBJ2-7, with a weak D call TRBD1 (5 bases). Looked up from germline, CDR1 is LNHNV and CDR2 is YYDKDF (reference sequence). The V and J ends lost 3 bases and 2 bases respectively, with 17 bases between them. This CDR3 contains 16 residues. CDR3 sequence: CATSSSPPGLPYEQYF. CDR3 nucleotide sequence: TGTGCCACCAGCAGCAGTCCGCCAGGGCTTCCCTACGAGCAGTACTTC.

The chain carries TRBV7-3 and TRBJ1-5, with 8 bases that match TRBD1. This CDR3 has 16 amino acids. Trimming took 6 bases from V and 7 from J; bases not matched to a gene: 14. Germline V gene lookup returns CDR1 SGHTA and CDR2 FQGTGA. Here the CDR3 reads CASSYRDRIFWQPQHF. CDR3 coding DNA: TGTGCCAGCAGTTACCGGGACAGGATCTTTTGGCAGCCCCAGCATTTT.

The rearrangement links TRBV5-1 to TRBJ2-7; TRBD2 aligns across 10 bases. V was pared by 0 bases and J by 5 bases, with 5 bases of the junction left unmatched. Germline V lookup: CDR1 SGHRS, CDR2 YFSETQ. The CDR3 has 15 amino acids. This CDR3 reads CASSLDCGTSDEQYF. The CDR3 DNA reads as TGCGCCAGCAGCTTGGATTGCGGGACTAGCGACGAGCAGTACTTC.

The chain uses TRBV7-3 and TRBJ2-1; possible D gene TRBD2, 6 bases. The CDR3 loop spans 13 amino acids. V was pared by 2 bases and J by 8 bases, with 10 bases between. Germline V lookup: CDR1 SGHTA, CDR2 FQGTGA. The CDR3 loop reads CASSLFSGDEQFF. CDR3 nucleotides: TGTGCCAGCAGCTTATTTTCGGGGGATGAGCAGTTCTTC.

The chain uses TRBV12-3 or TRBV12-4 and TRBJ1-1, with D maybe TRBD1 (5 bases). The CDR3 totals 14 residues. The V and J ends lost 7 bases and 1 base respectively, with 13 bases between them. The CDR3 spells CASIRDNPNTEAFF. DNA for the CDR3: TGTGCCAGCATCAGGGATAACCCGAACACTGAAGCTTTCTTT.

The CDR3 DNA reads as TGCGCCAGCAGCCAGGGGGACTCGGACACTGAAGCTTTCTTT. It codes for CASSQGDSDTEAFF. This chain joins TRBV4-1 and TRBJ1-1; D is possibly TRBD1 (5 bases). CDR3 length equals 14 residues. Deletions cut 3 bases from V and 3 bases from J, with 11 bases between. Germline V gene lookup returns CDR1 MGHRA and CDR2 YSYEKL.

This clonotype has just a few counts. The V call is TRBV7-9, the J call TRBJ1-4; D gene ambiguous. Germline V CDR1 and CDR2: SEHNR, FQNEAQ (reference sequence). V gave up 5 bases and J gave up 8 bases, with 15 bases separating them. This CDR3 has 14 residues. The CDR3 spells CASSDLEWEEKLFF. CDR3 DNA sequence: TGTGCCAGCAGCGACCTCGAGTGGGAAGAAAAACTGTTTTTT.

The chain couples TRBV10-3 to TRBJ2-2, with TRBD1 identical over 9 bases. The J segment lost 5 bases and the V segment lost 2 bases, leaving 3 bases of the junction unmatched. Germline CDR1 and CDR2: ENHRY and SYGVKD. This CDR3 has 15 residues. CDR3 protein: CAISERTGETGELFF. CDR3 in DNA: TGTGCCATCAGTGAGCGGACAGGGGAGACCGGGGAGCTGTTTTTT.

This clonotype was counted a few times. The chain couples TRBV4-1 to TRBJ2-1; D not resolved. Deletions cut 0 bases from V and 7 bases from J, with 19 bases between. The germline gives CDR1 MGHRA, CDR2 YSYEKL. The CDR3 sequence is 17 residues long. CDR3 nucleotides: TGCGCCAGCAGCCAAGATCAGGACGGTGGTGGTCTGAATGAGCAGTTCTTC. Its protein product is CASSQDQDGGGLNEQFF.

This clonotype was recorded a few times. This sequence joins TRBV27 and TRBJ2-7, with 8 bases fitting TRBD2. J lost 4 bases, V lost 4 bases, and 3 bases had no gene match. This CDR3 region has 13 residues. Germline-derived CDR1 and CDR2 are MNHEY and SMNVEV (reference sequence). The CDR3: CASSSIAGYEQYF. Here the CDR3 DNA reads TGTGCCAGCAGTTCAATAGCGGGGTACGAGCAGTACTTC.

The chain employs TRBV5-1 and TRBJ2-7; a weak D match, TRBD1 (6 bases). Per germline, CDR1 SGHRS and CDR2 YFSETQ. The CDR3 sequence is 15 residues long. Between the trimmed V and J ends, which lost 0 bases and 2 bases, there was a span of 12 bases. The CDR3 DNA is TGCGCCAGCAGCTTGGTGGGGGCCCCACCCTACGAGCAGTACTTC. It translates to CASSLVGAPPYEQYF. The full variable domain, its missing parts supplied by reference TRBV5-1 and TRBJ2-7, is KAGVTQTPRYLIKTRGQQVTLSCSPISGHRSVSWYQQTPGQGLQFLFEYFSETQRNKGNFPGRFSGRQFSNSRSEMNVSTLELGDSALYLCASSLVGAPPYEQYFGPGTRLTVT.

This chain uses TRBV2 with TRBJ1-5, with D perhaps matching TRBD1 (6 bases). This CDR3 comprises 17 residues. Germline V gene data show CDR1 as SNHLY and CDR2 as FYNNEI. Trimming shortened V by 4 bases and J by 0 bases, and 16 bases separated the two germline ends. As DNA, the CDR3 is TGTGCCAGCAGTGGAGAACTTCAGGGGTATAGCAATCAGCCCCAGCATTTT. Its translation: CASSGELQGYSNQPQHF. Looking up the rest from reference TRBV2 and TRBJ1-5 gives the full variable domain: EPEVTQTPSHQVTQMGQEVILRCVPISNHLYFYWYRQILGQKVEFLVSFYNNEISEKSEIFDDQFSVERPDGSNFTLKIRSTKLEDSAMYFCASSGELQGYSNQPQHFGDGTRLSIL.

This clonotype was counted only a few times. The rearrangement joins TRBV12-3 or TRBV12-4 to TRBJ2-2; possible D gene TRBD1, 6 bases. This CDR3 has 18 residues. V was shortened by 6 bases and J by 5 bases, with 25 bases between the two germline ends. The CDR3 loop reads CASSPLPGDTAKTGELFF. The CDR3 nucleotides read TGTGCCAGCAGCCCCCTGCCCGGGGACACGGCCAAGACCGGGGAGCTGTTTTTT.

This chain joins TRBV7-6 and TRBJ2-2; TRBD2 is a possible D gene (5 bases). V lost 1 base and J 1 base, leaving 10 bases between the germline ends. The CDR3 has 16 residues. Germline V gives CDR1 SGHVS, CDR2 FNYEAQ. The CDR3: CASSLVPDLNTGELFF. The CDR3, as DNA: TGTGCCAGCAGCTTAGTCCCGGACTTGAACACCGGGGAGCTGTTTTTT. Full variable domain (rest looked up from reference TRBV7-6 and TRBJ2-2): GAGVSQSPRYKVTKRGQDVALRCDPISGHVSLYWYRQALGQGPEFLTYFNYEAQQDKSGLPNDRFSAERPEGSISTLTIQRTEQRDSAMYRCASSLVPDLNTGELFFGEGSRLTVL.

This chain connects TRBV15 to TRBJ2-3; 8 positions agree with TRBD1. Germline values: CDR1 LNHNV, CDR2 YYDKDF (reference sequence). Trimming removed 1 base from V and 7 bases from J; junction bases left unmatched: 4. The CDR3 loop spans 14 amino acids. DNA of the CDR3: TGTGCCACCAGCAGAGTACAGGGGGACCATACGCAGTATTTT. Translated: CATSRVQGDHTQYF.